The clone carrying this T cell receptor (beta chain) was counted between two and nine times. Its antigen is still unknown. V dropped 0 bases and J dropped 5; count of bases not matched to a gene: 3. Germline CDR1 reads SGHRS; CDR2 reads YFSETQ. The CDR3 has 14 residues. PCR primers comprised 60 Vbeta and 13 Jbeta primers. Clones were sequenced by immunoSEQ multiplex PCR, and TCRdb holds only the in-frame ones, with some missing. The data hold about 110,000 clones, with 15% observed a single time. This record belongs to a study of cytomegalovirus exposure and HLA in healthy donors. Points from the study as a whole: Only CMV serostatus was available as immune exposure information. Association of around 17,000 TCR beta sequences with HLA alleles was found at 0.05 false discovery rate in a later analysis. As a later analysis showed, a missense DCLRE1C variant was linked to trimming of TCR beta V- and J-genes. In a later analysis, DRB1 alleles had the most associated TCRs; HLA-C alleles the fewest.

The receptor's source is a woman younger than 30 in good health and CMV-seronegative. V is TRBV5-1 and J is TRBJ2-7; TRBD1 agrees at 9 bases. Sequencing used PBMCs. DNA of the CDR3: TGCGCCAGCAGCTTGGGATGGACAGGGGACGAGCAGTACTTC. This codes for CASSLGWTGDEQYF.